The 27 T cell receptor beta chains in this list originate from one sample, sequenced in a study of CD8+CD57+ T cells in acquired aplastic anemia. For CDR3 and TCR beta VDJ profiling, genomic DNA was the template used. TCRdb redid the calling of the reads with MiXCR, one entry per CDR3 protein. Among about 130,000 distinct CDR3 sequences, 40% to 60% were seen once, and the ten largest hold 2% to 3%. Sequenced sample: sorted CD4+, CD8+, or CD8+CD57+ T cells (not recorded which) from PBMCs. All receptors come from a human donor in good health, serving as a control.

In its sample, this clonotype was seen many times. The chain uses TRBV24-1 and TRBJ1-2; 12 nucleotides agree with TRBD1. The CDR3 contains 21 residues. Per germline, CDR1 KGHDR and CDR2 SFDVKD. Trimming removed 0 bases from V and 7 bases from J; junction bases left unmatched: 20. CDR3 sequence: CATSDLSYQSGTGGIVGGYTF. CDR3 in DNA: TGTGCCACCAGTGATTTGTCTTATCAGTCCGGGACAGGGGGCATTGTAGGTGGCTACACCTTC.

This clonotype has a count of ten or more. The CDR3 reads CASSENRYMNTEAFF. The CDR3 bases are TGTGCCAGCAGTGAGAACAGGTACATGAACACTGAAGCTTTCTTT. V and J are TRBV2 and TRBJ1-1; D might be TRBD1 (5 bases). Trimming took 3 bases from V and 0 from J, leaving 11 bases between them. This CDR3 region has 15 residues. From germline, CDR1 is SNHLY and CDR2 FYNNEI.

This clonotype was detected only a few times. DNA for the CDR3: TGTGCCAGCAGCTCACGACAGGGGGCCAAAAACATTCAGTACTTC. Translating it yields CASSSRQGAKNIQYF. The rearrangement joins TRBV11-2 to TRBJ2-4; 8 bases match TRBD1. V lost 4 bases to trimming and J lost 1 base; unmatched junction nucleotides: 3. The CDR3 sequence is 15 residues long. From germline, CDR1 is SGHAT and CDR2 FQNNGV.

The chain uses TRBV24-1 and TRBJ2-1; 7 bases are a match to TRBD1. The CDR3 is 12 residues long. The J segment lost 6 bases and the V segment lost 10 bases, leaving 5 bases of the junction unmatched. Germline CDR1 KGHDR, CDR2 SFDVKD. The CDR3 is CATGGLRNEQFF. In DNA, the CDR3 is TGTGCCACAGGGGGCCTTCGCAATGAGCAGTTCTTC.

This clonotype was observed many times. The J gene is TRBJ1-4, the V gene TRBV7-3; no reliable D call. In germline, CDR1 is SGHTA, CDR2 FQGTGA. V lost 6 bases and J 13 bases, leaving 12 bases between the germline ends. The CDR3 totals 11 residues. The CDR3 is CASSPAKGLFF. The CDR3 coding sequence is TGTGCCAGCAGTCCGGCTAAGGGACTGTTTTTT.

V is TRBV19 and J is TRBJ2-7; maybe TRBD1 (6 bases). The CDR3 is made up of 15 amino acids. The V end lost 7 bases, the J end lost 5 bases, and 21 bases lay between the germline ends. Germline V CDR1 and CDR2: LNHDA, SQIVND (reference sequence). DNA for the CDR3: TGTGCCAGTACCCCGGGACACCAAACGAGAGACGAGCAGTACTTC. Its protein product is CASTPGHQTRDEQYF.

V is TRBV7-6 and J is TRBJ2-5; D gene unclear. Per the germline V gene, CDR1 is SGHVS and CDR2 is FNYEAQ. V was cut by 8 bases and J by 1 base, with 11 bases left in between. The length of the CDR3 is 13 residues. The CDR3 loop reads CASAPSIQETQYF. CDR3 nucleotides: TGTGCCAGCGCCCCCTCCATCCAAGAGACCCAGTACTTC.

This clonotype was detected only a few times. With a much larger clone just one base away, this may be a read error. The V and J genes are TRBV7-9 and TRBJ1-1, with a possible D match to TRBD1 (5 bases). V was trimmed by 7 bases and J by 7 bases, leaving 19 bases between them. Germline CDR1 is SEHNR and CDR2 is FQNEAQ (reference sequence). This CDR3 comprises 14 residues. The CDR3 loop reads CASILGVAGNEAFF. The CDR3 nucleotides are TGTGCCAGCATCCTGGGGGTGGCAGGCAATGAAGCTTTCTTT. Full variable domain (rest looked up from reference TRBV7-9 and TRBJ1-1): DTGVSQNPRHKITKRGQNVTFRCDPISEHNRLYWYRQTLGQGPEFLTYFQNEAQLEKSRLLSDRFSAERPKGSFSTLEIQRTEQGDSAMYLCASILGVAGNEAFFGQGTRLTVV.

V and J are TRBV15 and TRBJ1-6, with 8 bases matching TRBD1. CDR1 is LNHNV, CDR2 YYDKDF, per germline (reference sequence). V dropped 9 bases and J dropped 6; count of bases not matched to a gene: 7. The CDR3 length is 14 residues. CDR3 sequence (DNA): TGTGCCACTAAATTGACAGGGGCTAATTCACCCCTCCACTTT. It specifies CATKLTGANSPLHF.

On this clonotype: A read error may produce the germline difference seen at one junction end. This chain joins TRBV12-3 or TRBV12-4 and TRBJ1-2; 7 positions match TRBD1. This CDR3 contains 12 residues. CDR3 nucleotide sequence: TGTGCCAACAGCCTACCCTGGGACAGAGGTTGCTTC. Its protein is CANSLPWDRGCF.

In regard to this clonotype: This clone may be a read error of a much larger clone one base away. V usage is TRBV11-1 and J usage is TRBJ2-3; D is possibly TRBD1 (5 bases). V dropped 5 bases and J dropped 1 base, with 16 bases sitting between them. Per germline, CDR1 SGHAT and CDR2 FQDESV (reference sequence). The CDR3 is 16 residues long. The CDR3, as DNA: TGTGCCAGCAGCCGCTCTGGGGAAGGGGGCACAGATACGCAGTATTTT. This codes for CASSRSGEGGTDTQYF.

This rearrangement joins TRBV10-2 to TRBJ1-5, with TRBD1 matching 8 bases. The V segment lost 5 bases and the J segment 5 bases; nucleotides outside the gene matches: 2. Germline-derived CDR1 and CDR2 are WSHSY and SAAADI. CDR3 size: 13 residues. CDR3 residues: CASSYRGDQPQHF. In nucleotides, the CDR3 is TGCGCCAGCAGTTACAGGGGGGATCAGCCCCAGCATTTT.

Regarding this clonotype: Possible read error: a much larger clone is one base away. The genes are TRBV10-3 and TRBJ1-3; D unclear. The CDR3 consists of 15 residues. In germline, CDR1 is ENHRY, CDR2 SYGVKD. V lost 5 bases and J 0 bases, leaving 11 bases between the germline ends. The CDR3 nucleotides are TGTGCCATCAGTTTACAGAGAAGCTCTGGAAACACCATATATTTT. Protein sequence: CAISLQRSSGNTIYF.

The chain is built from TRBV19 and TRBJ2-7, with 7 bases lining up with TRBD2. CDR1 and CDR2 from the germline V gene are LNHDA and SQIVND (reference sequence). The CDR3 has 15 residues. Trimming cost V 3 bases and J 2 bases; bases outside gene matches: 7. The CDR3 reads CASSILGGGPYEQYF. The DNA of the CDR3 is TGTGCCAGTAGTATCTTGGGCGGGGGACCCTACGAGCAGTACTTC.

With regard to this clonotype: Given a much more abundant clone one base away, this may be a read error. This sequence joins TRBV7-9 and TRBJ2-5; the match to TRBD2 covers 8 bases. This CDR3 has 15 amino acids. Germline V gives CDR1 SEHNR, CDR2 FQNEAQ (reference sequence). In nucleotides, the CDR3 is TGTGCCAGCAGTTTTAGCGGGGAGTACCAAGGGACCCAGTACTTC. This gives the protein CASSFSGEYQGTQYF.

As regards this clonotype: No conserved phenylalanine or tryptophan is present at the end of the CDR3, so a read error is the likely explanation. The rearrangement joins TRBV10-3 to TRBJ1-1; 10 positions match TRBD1. Germline CDR1 is ENHRY and CDR2 is SYGVKD. The V gene end was trimmed by 4 bases and the J gene end by 1 base; junction bases not matched to a gene: 0. The CDR3 is 14 amino acids. The CDR3 loop is CAISGQGANTEAFL. CDR3 DNA sequence: TGTGCCATCAGTGGACAGGGGGCGAACACTGAAGCTTTCCTT.

With respect to this clonotype: This sequence may be a read error, since a much larger clone differs from it by one base. The gene calls are TRBV7-9 and TRBJ1-2, with 8 positions matching TRBD1. CDR1 SEHNR and CDR2 FQNEAQ come from the germline V gene (reference sequence). This CDR3 is built from 15 residues. Here the CDR3 reads CASSESTGVDYGYAF. CDR3 in DNA: TGTGCCAGTTCGGAGTCGACAGGGGTTGACTATGGCTACGCCTTC.

In this sample, this clonotype turned up a few times. The J gene is TRBJ2-2, the V gene TRBV5-5; weak D call: TRBD1 (5 bases). The CDR3 loop spans 16 amino acids. Germline V gene lookup returns CDR1 SGHKS and CDR2 YYEKEE (reference sequence). V dropped 3 bases and J dropped 1 base, with 13 bases sitting between them. The CDR3: CASSSKDTGNTGELFF. CDR3 DNA sequence: TGTGCCAGCAGCTCAAAGGATACAGGGAACACCGGGGAGCTGTTTTTT. The full variable domain, in which reference TRBV5-5 and TRBJ2-2 provide the parts outside the CDR3, is DAGVTQSPTHLIKTRGQQVTLRCSPISGHKSVSWYQQVLGQGPQFIFQYYEKEERGRGNFPDRFSARQFPNYSSELNVNALLLGDSALYLCASSSKDTGNTGELFFGEGSRLTVL.

The chain employs TRBV19 and TRBJ2-6; D gene unclear. The CDR3 has 13 amino acids. Trimming shortened V by 7 bases and J by 4 bases, and 8 bases separated the two germline ends. The V gene's germline CDR1 is LNHDA and CDR2 SQIVND (reference sequence). The CDR3 here is CASKTPGANVLTF. In nucleotides, the CDR3 is TGTGCCAGTAAAACACCGGGGGCCAACGTCCTGACTTTC.

The J gene is TRBJ2-7, the V gene TRBV20-1; D unresolved. Per germline, CDR1 DFQATT and CDR2 SNEGSKA (reference sequence). V lost 2 bases and J 5 bases, leaving 13 bases between the germline ends. The CDR3 consists of 13 residues. The CDR3 DNA follows: TGCAGTGCTAGAATGGGTTTAGACCACGAGCAGTACTTC. Its translation: CSARMGLDHEQYF.

Concerning this clonotype itself: Since a much larger clone is just one base distant, this may be a read error. This chain links TRBV6-2 or TRBV6-3 with TRBJ2-7; D remains unclear. Looked up from germline, CDR1 is MNHEY and CDR2 is SVGEGT. CDR3 length: 15 residues. CDR3 sequence (DNA): TGTGCCTGCAGCCCGCCGTCAAGGTTCATCGACGAGCAGTACTTC. It is translated as CACSPPSRFIDEQYF.

This clonotype was observed many times. The CDR3 DNA is TGCAGTGCCGTCGGAGATCTCTCTGGAAACACCATATATTTT. It translates to CSAVGDLSGNTIYF. The rearrangement links TRBV20-1 to TRBJ1-3, with D unresolved. This CDR3 is 14 amino acids long. Germline CDR1 reads DFQATT; CDR2 reads SNEGSKA (reference sequence). Trimming removed 6 bases from V and 0 bases from J, with 12 bases in between.

This clonotype is judged medium-sized (0.01 to 0.1%). V usage is TRBV19 and J usage is TRBJ1-1, with TRBD1 identical over 7 bases. Trimming cost V 10 bases and J 6 bases; bases outside gene matches: 11. Germline loops: CDR1 LNHDA, CDR2 SQIVND (reference sequence). The CDR3 is 13 residues long. CDR3 region: CATSSTGRAEAFF. The CDR3, as DNA: TGTGCCACTTCCTCGACAGGGCGAGCTGAAGCTTTCTTT.

In this sample, this clonotype turned up many times. This chain uses TRBV12-3 or TRBV12-4 with TRBJ2-7; D not resolved. This CDR3 contains 12 residues. Deletions cut 6 bases from V and 6 bases from J, with 12 bases between. This CDR3 reads CASSFNTGEQYF. The CDR3 DNA reads TGTGCCAGCAGCTTCAACACCGGCGAGCAGTACTTC.

The chain recombines TRBV5-1 with TRBJ2-6, with D perhaps being TRBD1 or TRBD2 (5 bases each). Trimming stripped 3 bases from V and 1 base from J, with 14 bases between. Germline CDR1 reads SGHRS; CDR2 reads YFSETQ. This CDR3 is built from 17 residues. CDR3 nucleotide sequence: TGCGCCAGCAGCTCGGGCAGGGAGTATTCTGGGGCCAACGTCCTGACTTTC. Amino acids: CASSSGREYSGANVLTF.

This clonotype was seen ten or more times. The gene calls are TRBV6-5 and TRBJ2-1, with TRBD1 identical over 7 bases. The V segment lost 0 bases and the J segment 10 bases; nucleotides outside the gene matches: 0. CDR1 MNHEY and CDR2 SVGAGI come from the germline V gene. The CDR3 is 12 residues long. CDR3 sequence reads: CASSYSTGEQFF. The CDR3 nucleotides are TGTGCCAGCAGTTACTCGACAGGGGAGCAGTTCTTC.

There are many counts of this clonotype. The V call is TRBV7-8, the J call TRBJ2-1, with a possible D match to TRBD1 (5 bases). This CDR3 spans 16 amino acids. Deletions cut 3 bases from V and 0 bases from J, with 12 bases between. Germline-derived CDR1 and CDR2 are SGHVS and FQNEAQ. The CDR3 DNA follows: TGTGCCAGCAGCTTTAGGGGCAAGAGCTCCTACAATGAGCAGTTCTTC. Its protein product is CASSFRGKSSYNEQFF.